This T cell receptor beta chain originates from a study of shared clonotypes between healthy human individuals. The CDR3 totals 14 residues. V trimming: 1 base; J trimming: 5 bases; junction bases outside the gene matches: 3. The germline V gene encodes CDR1 SGHRS and CDR2 YFSETQ. An even split of each subset's genomic DNA across several immunoSEQ plates was performed. Generated by immunoSEQ multiplex PCR, the TCRdb table keeps only in-frame clones and is missing some. The sample records about 1 million clones, around 76% being singletons. The source of this sequence is a man between 18 and 35 years old in good health. Sequencing was carried out using memory CD4+ T cells sorted from blood. The subset: CD45RA-negative fraction. V and J are TRBV5-1 and TRBJ1-1, with 9 nucleotides matching TRBD1. CDR3 nucleotide sequence: TGCGCCAGCAGCTTGAACAGGGGGCTGACTGAAGCTTTCTTT. Its protein product is CASSLNRGLTEAFF. Full variable domain (rest looked up from reference TRBV5-1 and TRBJ1-1): KAGVTQTPRYLIKTRGQQVTLSCSPISGHRSVSWYQQTPGQGLQFLFEYFSETQRNKGNFPGRFSGRQFSNSRSEMNVSTLELGDSALYLCASSLNRGLTEAFFGQGTRLTVV.